This T cell receptor beta chain was observed in a study of CD8 T cells in Susac syndrome. V was trimmed by 2 bases and J by 3 bases, leaving 10 bases between them. The germline gives CDR1 MGHRA, CDR2 YSYEKL. CDR3 length: 14 amino acids. Random hexamers served to reverse transcribe about 0.5 to 1 ug RNA. TCRdb reprocessed the immunoSEQ multiplex PCR reads via MiXCR and lists one record per CDR3 protein. The sample has fewer than 350,000 distinct CDR3 sequences; roughly 85% are singletons. The multiple sclerosis control group consisted of treatment-naive patients whose relapsing-remitting disease, which was either stable or active, fulfilled revised McDonald criteria. CD8+ and CD4+ T cells were negatively isolated; TEMRA cells were FACS-enriched.

The sample consisted of CD8+ T cells from PBMCs. The receptor was derived from a human donor with multiple sclerosis. This sequence joins TRBV4-1 and TRBJ1-1; possible D gene TRBD1, 6 bases. The CDR3 sequence is CASSQQGLDTEAFF. In DNA, the CDR3 is TGCGCCAGCAGCCAACAGGGGCTGGACACTGAAGCTTTCTTT.